This T cell receptor beta chain comes out of a study of blood T cell repertoires in COVID-19. The overall study: Acute and convalescent COVID-19 samples came from the United States, Italy and Spain. T cells, B-cell-depleted T cells, or PBMCs supplied cDNA or gDNA.

The V end was cut by 8 bases, the J end by 1 base, with 9 bases between. CDR1 is MNHEY and CDR2 is SVGAGI in the germline V gene. CDR3 length: 13 residues. In the study's own analysis: Researchers report that nucleated cell counts were estimated from reference gene primer amplification. Assay: immunoSEQ multiplex PCR; the TCRdb copy retains only in-frame clones and omits some. V, J and clone size derive from that table, while D and trimming were established from the DNA sequence. The profile covers around 55,000 clones, with 75% to 95% appearing a single time and around 14% taken by the ten largest. Material: peripheral blood. The chain links TRBV6-5 to TRBJ1-5, with D unresolved. The receptor was derived from a human donor with active COVID-19. The donor label of this sample is uncertain. This chain's CDR3 is CASGSGSNQPQHF. The CDR3 DNA is TGTGCCAGCGGGAGTGGGAGCAATCAGCCCCAGCATTTT.